The 32 T cell receptor beta chains in this list originate from one sample, sequenced in a study of beta chain features in type 1 diabetes. General study findings and limits: TCRB CDR3s were moderately but significantly shorter in Type 1 diabetes patients in all four CD4+ subsets.

The antigens for these receptors are not known. Expressed TCRB transcripts were sequenced because the entire RNA isolate underwent reverse transcription. Using immunoSEQ multiplex PCR, the repertoire was profiled, and TCRdb retains in-frame clones only, with some absent. This table holds about 48,000 clones, over 40% found once. Sequences were obtained from Tregs from blood. Receptors were obtained from a man between 25 and 39 years old with type 1 diabetes.

V and J are TRBV7-9 and TRBJ2-7; D possibly corresponds to TRBD1 (6 bases). V lost 1 base, J lost 5 bases, and 12 bases lay in between. CDR1 and CDR2 (germline): SEHNR, FQNEAQ (reference sequence). The CDR3 runs 14 residues. CDR3 bases: TGTGCCAGCAGCTTAGACAAGGGGGACAACGAGCAGTACTTC. Amino acid sequence: CASSLDKGDNEQYF.

The rearrangement uses TRBV19 and TRBJ2-1; 7 positions agree with TRBD2. Germline V gene lookup returns CDR1 LNHDA and CDR2 SQIVND (reference sequence). J gave up 10 bases and V 8 bases, and 8 bases lay outside the gene matches. The CDR3 consists of 12 residues. Here the CDR3 reads CASGAGEGEQFF. The CDR3 coding sequence is TGTGCCAGTGGGGCGGGAGAGGGAGAGCAGTTCTTC.

V usage is TRBV7-2 and J usage is TRBJ1-5, with 7 bases lining up with TRBD1. The CDR3 contains 16 residues. The germline gives CDR1 SGHTA, CDR2 FQGNSA. Trimming cost V 6 bases and J 4 bases; bases outside gene matches: 12. The CDR3 DNA reads as TGTGCCAGCAGTTCCGGACAGGTCTTGGGGAATCAGCCCCAGCATTTT. Its translation: CASSSGQVLGNQPQHF.

Only a few counts were recorded for this clone. The J gene is TRBJ2-5, the V gene TRBV6-1; D may be TRBD1 (5 bases). Germline values: CDR1 MNHNS, CDR2 SASEGT. The ends were cut back, 2 bases at V and 3 bases at J, with 10 bases in the middle. The CDR3 covers 14 residues. The CDR3 sequence is CASSEQRGEETQYF. CDR3 sequence (DNA): TGTGCCAGCAGTGAACAAAGGGGTGAAGAGACCCAGTACTTC.

The chain carries TRBV28 and TRBJ2-7, with TRBD2 identical over 11 bases. The CDR3 consists of 15 residues. J lost 0 bases, V lost 7 bases, and 5 bases had no gene match. CDR1 and CDR2 from the germline V gene are MDHEN and SYDVKM. CDR3 amino acids: CASKGTSGFSYEQYF. CDR3 nucleotide sequence: TGTGCCAGCAAGGGGACTAGCGGATTCTCCTACGAGCAGTACTTC.

The chain joins TRBV18 to TRBJ2-7; possibly TRBD1 for D (6 bases). Germline lookup yields CDR1 KGHSH and CDR2 LQKENI. CDR3 length: 12 residues. V gave up 6 bases and J gave up 7 bases, with 13 bases separating them. In nucleotides, the CDR3 is TGTGCCAGCTCGTCAGGGGAGCAAGAGCAGTACTTC. Translation gives CASSSGEQEQYF.

The chain employs TRBV23-1 and TRBJ1-5; D perhaps matches TRBD1 (6 bases). TRBV23-1 is filed as an ORF, its function uncertain. Trimming removed 2 bases from V and 2 bases from J, with 10 bases in between. This CDR3 comprises 15 residues. CDR3 protein: CASSQGTIGNQPQHF. The CDR3 DNA reads as TGCGCCAGCAGTCAAGGGACAATAGGCAATCAGCCCCAGCATTTT.

This clone was picked up a small number of times. The chain links TRBV27 to TRBJ1-5; 12 bases align to TRBD1. The J segment lost 6 bases and the V segment lost 0 bases, leaving 3 bases of the junction unmatched. This CDR3 has 16 amino acids. Germline CDR1 and CDR2: MNHEY and SMNVEV (reference sequence). The CDR3 region is CASSLSGQGAVQPQHF. CDR3 DNA sequence: TGTGCCAGCAGTTTATCGGGACAGGGGGCTGTTCAGCCCCAGCATTTT.

This clone was found a few times. V gene TRBV9 combines with J gene TRBJ2-7, with D possibly matching TRBD1 (6 bases). Germline lookup yields CDR1 SGDLS and CDR2 YYNGEE. Trimming stripped 2 bases from V and 5 bases from J, with 17 bases between. This CDR3 is built from 15 residues. CDR3: CASSVSPTGINEQYF. The CDR3 region has the DNA TGTGCCAGCAGCGTCTCCCCTACAGGGATCAACGAGCAGTACTTC.

The genes are TRBV29-1 and TRBJ2-7, with a tentative D call TRBD1 (7 bases). Per the germline V gene, CDR1 is SQVTM and CDR2 is ANQGSEA. V lost 4 bases and J lost 1, with 14 bases in between. The CDR3 length is 14 residues. DNA for the CDR3: TGCAGCGTTGTGCTCCAGGGGGGATCCTACGAGCAGTACTTC. This encodes CSVVLQGGSYEQYF.

This clone appeared a few times. This rearrangement joins TRBV7-9 to TRBJ2-5; the match to TRBD2 covers 7 bases. The J call could be wrong; TRBJ2-7 is a better fit for the DNA end. The CDR3 is 15 amino acids. Germline V gives CDR1 SEHNR, CDR2 FQNEAQ (reference sequence). The CDR3 sequence: CASSPLGGESYEQYF. Here the CDR3 DNA reads TGTGCCAGCAGCCCTCTGGGGGGGGAGAGCTACGAGCAGTACTTC.

J is TRBJ1-2 and V is TRBV4-2; 10 bases match TRBD1. From germline, CDR1 is LGHNA and CDR2 YNFKEQ. This CDR3 region has 18 residues. The V and J ends lost 0 bases and 14 bases, in that order; junction bases with no gene match: 21. CDR3 protein: CASSQDSRTGGRGGLSTF. CDR3 DNA: TGTGCCAGCAGCCAAGATTCTCGGACAGGGGGTAGAGGAGGTTTGAGTACCTTC.

The chain uses TRBV28 and TRBJ1-1; TRBD1 matches 7 bases. Trimming cost V 6 bases and J 0 bases; bases outside gene matches: 1. Germline loops: CDR1 MDHEN, CDR2 SYDVKM. The CDR3 has 13 residues. The CDR3 reads CASRGQMNTEAFF. The CDR3 region has the DNA TGTGCCAGCAGGGGACAGATGAACACTGAAGCTTTCTTT.

The V call is TRBV10-3, the J call TRBJ1-5; tentatively, D is TRBD1 (5 bases). This CDR3 contains 15 residues. Trimming pared 8 bases from V and 4 bases from J, leaving 18 bases between. Germline V gene lookup returns CDR1 ENHRY and CDR2 SYGVKD. The CDR3 is CAIAAGGEENQPQHF. DNA for the CDR3: TGTGCCATCGCGGCCGGAGGGGAAGAAAATCAGCCCCAGCATTTT.

This clone came up a few times. This rearrangement joins TRBV5-1 to TRBJ2-2; D perhaps matches TRBD1 (5 bases). Germline V gene lookup returns CDR1 SGHRS and CDR2 YFSETQ. Trimming stripped 0 bases from V and 5 bases from J, with 11 bases between. The CDR3 is 15 amino acids. CDR3 nucleotides: TGCGCCAGCAGCTTGGATCCAGGGCGTACCGGGGAGCTGTTTTTT. The encoded protein is CASSLDPGRTGELFF. The full variable domain, with the rest looked up from reference TRBV5-1 and TRBJ2-2, is KAGVTQTPRYLIKTRGQQVTLSCSPISGHRSVSWYQQTPGQGLQFLFEYFSETQRNKGNFPGRFSGRQFSNSRSEMNVSTLELGDSALYLCASSLDPGRTGELFFGEGSRLTVL.

Points on this clone: It is likely a read error, because the conserved phenylalanine at the end of the CDR3 is missing. Because the CDR3's place on the DNA is in doubt, the DNA is left out and the CDR3 is given as listed by TCRdb. V usage is TRBV18 and J usage is TRBJ2-3; the tabulated D call, TRBD1, remains unverified against the DNA. Germline assignment: CDR1 KGHSH and CDR2 LQKENI. The CDR3 spans 12 residues, counting both ends. Here the CDR3 reads CASSPGTGDNHM.

This rearrangement joins TRBV28 to TRBJ1-1; tentative D call: TRBD1 (5 bases). The V end was cut by 2 bases, the J end by 7 bases, with 11 bases between. Germline assignment: CDR1 MDHEN and CDR2 SYDVKM. The CDR3 totals 13 residues. This CDR3 is CASSLIGGVEAFF. The CDR3 coding sequence is TGTGCCAGCAGTTTAATCGGGGGGGTTGAAGCTTTCTTT. Full variable domain (missing parts from reference TRBV28 and TRBJ1-1): DVKVTQSSRYLVKRTGEKVFLECVQDMDHENMFWYRQDPGLGLRLIYFSYDVKMKEKGDIPEGYSVSREKKERFSLILESASTNQTSMYLCASSLIGGVEAFFGQGTRLTVV.

The rearrangement joins TRBV7-9 to TRBJ1-2; perhaps TRBD1 as D (6 bases). This CDR3 region has 12 residues. Germline V gene data show CDR1 as SEHNR and CDR2 as FQNEAQ (reference sequence). V dropped 9 bases and J dropped 4 bases, with 12 bases sitting between them. DNA for the CDR3: TGTGCCAGTGCAGACAGGTCCTATGGCTACACCTTC. It translates to CASADRSYGYTF.

V usage is TRBV9 and J usage is TRBJ2-1; TRBD1 agrees at 9 bases. The trim removed 4 bases at V and 6 bases at J, leaving 8 bases unmatched. The CDR3 is made up of 15 amino acids. Germline V lookup: CDR1 SGDLS, CDR2 YYNGEE. The chain's CDR3 is CASSQDRGGGNEQFF. The CDR3 region has the DNA TGTGCCAGCAGCCAAGACAGGGGGGGAGGCAATGAGCAGTTCTTC.

The rearrangement links TRBV18 to TRBJ2-1; 7 bases are a match to TRBD2. Germline V gives CDR1 KGHSH, CDR2 LQKENI. This CDR3 has 12 amino acids. The ends lost 3 bases at V and 7 bases at J; junction bases unmatched: 0. Here the CDR3 DNA reads TGTGCCAGCTCACCCGGGGGGAATGAGCAGTTCTTC. This translates into CASSPGGNEQFF.

This clone has just one count. The V gene is TRBV5-5, the J gene TRBJ1-5; TRBD1 aligns across 8 bases. Germline V gives CDR1 SGHKS, CDR2 YYEKEE (reference sequence). J was trimmed by 6 bases and V by 1 base; bases with no gene match: 9. The CDR3 covers 16 residues. CDR3 amino acids: CASSLLAGGSGQPQHF. The CDR3 coding sequence is TGTGCCAGCAGCTTGTTGGCAGGGGGCTCTGGTCAGCCCCAGCATTTT. The whole variable domain, remainder taken from reference TRBV5-5 and TRBJ1-5, is DAGVTQSPTHLIKTRGQQVTLRCSPISGHKSVSWYQQVLGQGPQFIFQYYEKEERGRGNFPDRFSARQFPNYSSELNVNALLLGDSALYLCASSLLAGGSGQPQHFGDGTRLSIL.

This chain joins TRBV7-6 and TRBJ2-5; 10 bases match TRBD2. The CDR3 totals 17 residues. Germline CDR1 SGHVS, CDR2 FNYEAQ. J gave up 1 base and V 5 bases, and 10 bases lay outside the gene matches. CDR3 nucleotide sequence: TGTGCCAGCAGCCCCGACCGGACTAGCGGTTTCCAAGAGACCCAGTACTTC. Protein product: CASSPDRTSGFQETQYF.

This chain joins TRBV28 and TRBJ1-1; 10 bases line up with TRBD1. Germline trimming cut 7 bases from V and 1 base from J; bases unmatched to any gene: 6. Germline assignment: CDR1 MDHEN and CDR2 SYDVKM. The CDR3 has 15 residues. The CDR3 loop is CASNPGTGANTEAFF. CDR3 DNA: TGTGCCAGCAACCCGGGGACAGGGGCGAACACTGAAGCTTTCTTT.

This clone has just a few counts. This chain links TRBV19 with TRBJ2-3, with D maybe TRBD2 (5 bases). The CDR3 covers 15 residues. The germline CDR1 and CDR2 sequences are LNHDA and SQIVND (reference sequence). Trimming left V 3 bases short and J 6 bases short, with 16 bases between. The CDR3 DNA sequence: TGTGCCAGTAGTATGCAGGAGGCCAGAATCGATACGCAGTATTTT. This gives the protein CASSMQEARIDTQYF.

This chain joins TRBV10-3 and TRBJ2-7; 8 nucleotides match TRBD1. The germline CDR1 and CDR2 sequences are ENHRY and SYGVKD. The junction had 11 bases not matched to a gene; V was cut back by 5 bases and J by 5 bases. The CDR3 consists of 15 residues. CDR3 loop: CAISKTGARVDEQYF. The CDR3 region has the DNA TGTGCCATCAGTAAGACAGGGGCGCGAGTGGACGAGCAGTACTTC.

There are a few counts of this clone. This chain joins TRBV6-6 and TRBJ1-5, with a possible D match to TRBD1 (6 bases). CDR1 and CDR2 (germline): MNHNY, SVGAGI (reference sequence). The CDR3 runs to 14 residues. Trimming shortened V by 6 bases and J by 7 bases, and 16 bases separated the two germline ends. The CDR3: CASSPGQNRQPQHF. DNA for the CDR3: TGTGCCAGCAGCCCCGGACAGAATAGACAGCCCCAGCATTTT.

The chain recombines TRBV5-1 with TRBJ2-1; 9 bases map to TRBD2. With 0 bases clipped from V and 4 bases from J, the junction kept 5 bases outside the gene matches. The CDR3 has 16 residues. CDR1 is SGHRS, CDR2 YFSETQ, per germline. The CDR3 DNA follows: TGCGCCAGCAGCTTGGGGGCTAGCGGGATTTACAATGAGCAGTTCTTC. Its protein product is CASSLGASGIYNEQFF.

V is TRBV2 and J is TRBJ1-1; possible D gene TRBD1, 6 bases. Trimming stripped 6 bases from V and 4 bases from J, with 12 bases between. Germline loops: CDR1 SNHLY, CDR2 FYNNEI. The length of the CDR3 is 13 residues. CDR3 coding DNA: TGTGCCAGCAGGTACAGGGTTAGCACTGAAGCTTTCTTT. Translating gives CASRYRVSTEAFF.

This chain uses TRBV6-5 with TRBJ1-2; perhaps TRBD1 as D (5 bases). This CDR3 spans 15 amino acids. V was trimmed by 2 bases and J by 0 bases, leaving 10 bases between them. CDR1 MNHEY and CDR2 SVGAGI come from the germline V gene. The CDR3 spells CASSYRGGTNYGYTF. The CDR3 nucleotides read TGTGCCAGCAGTTACAGGGGTGGGACTAACTATGGCTACACCTTC.

This clone was seen only a few times. J is TRBJ2-5 and V is TRBV28, with 9 bases identical to TRBD2. The J call may be in error: the DNA end matches TRBJ2-7 better. Germline CDR1 MDHEN, CDR2 SYDVKM. CDR3 length: 18 residues. The CDR3 nucleotides are TGTGCCAGCAGTTTAACCCTCGGGGGCGGGAGGGCCGTATACGAGCAGTACTTC. The encoded protein is CASSLTLGGGRAVYEQYF.

This chain links TRBV5-1 with TRBJ2-1; 8 positions agree with TRBD1. The CDR3 is made up of 15 amino acids. Per germline, CDR1 SGHRS and CDR2 YFSETQ. V lost 4 bases to trimming and J lost 7 bases; unmatched junction nucleotides: 10. Here the CDR3 reads CASSLTDRANNEQFF. The CDR3 DNA sequence: TGCGCCAGCAGCCTCACGGACAGGGCGAATAATGAGCAGTTCTTC. Full variable domain (remainder filled in from reference TRBV5-1 and TRBJ2-1): KAGVTQTPRYLIKTRGQQVTLSCSPISGHRSVSWYQQTPGQGLQFLFEYFSETQRNKGNFPGRFSGRQFSNSRSEMNVSTLELGDSALYLCASSLTDRANNEQFFGPGTRLTVL.

This chain uses TRBV5-1 with TRBJ2-5, with TRBD2 matching 8 bases. CDR1 and CDR2 from the germline V gene are SGHRS and YFSETQ. The CDR3 totals 16 residues. V shed 4 bases and J 3 bases; nucleotides not matched to a gene: 11. This CDR3 reads CASSDLPTSGEETQYF. CDR3 nucleotide sequence: TGCGCCAGCAGCGATTTACCAACTAGCGGTGAAGAGACCCAGTACTTC. The full variable domain, in which reference TRBV5-1 and TRBJ2-5 provide the parts outside the CDR3, is KAGVTQTPRYLIKTRGQQVTLSCSPISGHRSVSWYQQTPGQGLQFLFEYFSETQRNKGNFPGRFSGRQFSNSRSEMNVSTLELGDSALYLCASSDLPTSGEETQYFGPGTRLLVL.